This T cell receptor beta chain was sequenced in a study of beta chain features in type 1 diabetes. The CDR3 totals 14 residues. CDR1 is KGHSH, CDR2 LQKENI, per germline. V was cut by 3 bases and J by 0 bases, with 9 bases left in between. This clone has a handful of counts. The entirety of the isolated RNA underwent reverse transcription, so expressed TCRB transcripts were sequenced. Only in-frame clones appear in the TCRdb table, and some are missing; sequencing was by immunoSEQ multiplex PCR. This table holds 900,000 or so clones, 15% to 20% found once. V and J are TRBV18 and TRBJ2-7; D gene unclear. The receptor comes from a young woman in good health. Sample: naive CD4+ T cells from blood. CDR3 DNA sequence: TGTGCCAGCTCACCGAACAGAGCCTCCTACGAGCAGTACTTC. Translating gives CASSPNRASYEQYF.